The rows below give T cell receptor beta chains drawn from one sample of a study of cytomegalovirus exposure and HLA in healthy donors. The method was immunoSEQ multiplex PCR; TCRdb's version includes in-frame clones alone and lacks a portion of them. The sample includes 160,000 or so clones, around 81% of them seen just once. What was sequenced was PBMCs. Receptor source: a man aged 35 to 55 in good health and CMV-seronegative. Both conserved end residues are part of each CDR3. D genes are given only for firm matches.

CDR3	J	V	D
CASSQDRIRETQYF	TRBJ2-5	TRBV5-6	TRBD1
CASRGVTGAYEQYF	TRBJ2-7	TRBV6-5	.
CASTTGGAATDTQYF	TRBJ2-3	TRBV7-2	TRBD2
CASSPETGQYEQYF	TRBJ2-7	TRBV7-9	TRBD1
CASSVPIGGAAGANVLTF	TRBJ2-6	TRBV25-1	.
CATDLGWDYGYTF	TRBJ1-2	TRBV6-1	.
CASSKGYSGGEYEKLFF	TRBJ1-4	TRBV21-1	.
CSSSLDLTYGYTF	TRBJ1-2	TRBV7-9	.
CASSYTDRVHEQYF	TRBJ2-7	TRBV6-6	TRBD1
CASSSPARASGRTDTQYF	TRBJ2-3	TRBV7-2	TRBD2
CATKTGENTGAFF	TRBJ1-1	TRBV10-3	TRBD1
CASSVTTGVPGDTQYF	TRBJ2-3	TRBV7-9	TRBD1
CASSPFPGQSHEQFF	TRBJ2-1	TRBV5-4	TRBD1
CASRTASSGGYTF	TRBJ1-2	TRBV19	.
CASSWSGPEPYEQYF	TRBJ2-7	TRBV19	.
CASSYSGAGQGYEQYF	TRBJ2-7	TRBV6-5	.
CASSSDRGGDTQYF	TRBJ2-3	TRBV5-1	TRBD1
CASSYSTRGYEQYF	.	TRBV6-5	.
CASSLGGYGYTF	TRBJ1-2	TRBV5-1	.
CASSHPGQGAGDTQYF	TRBJ2-3	TRBV7-9	TRBD1
CASSLSGNSNQPQHF	TRBJ1-5	TRBV7-9	.
CASSLGGAGVAEQFF	TRBJ2-1	TRBV7-2	TRBD2
CATWGRVGELFF	TRBJ2-2	TRBV6-1	.
CASSLVGTGNSGNTIYF	TRBJ1-3	TRBV7-2	.
CASSPGMDEQYF	TRBJ2-7	TRBV6-1	.